The source of this T cell receptor (beta chain) is a study of blood T cell repertoires in COVID-19. Assay: immunoSEQ multiplex PCR; the TCRdb copy retains only in-frame clones and omits some. The sample shows around 93,000 clones, around 76% of them seen only once. Per the germline V gene, CDR1 is GTSNPN and CDR2 is SVGIG (reference sequence). The CDR3 loop spans 13 amino acids. V trimming: 2 bases; J trimming: 2 bases; junction bases outside the gene matches: 2. The V and J genes are TRBV30 and TRBJ2-7; 8 nucleotides line up with TRBD1. Source material: peripheral blood. The receptor's source is a man at least 80 years old with acute or convalescent COVID-19. The CDR3 protein is CAWSLGQAYEQYF. The DNA for the CDR3 is TGTGCCTGGAGTCTGGGACAGGCCTACGAGCAGTACTTC.